The entry below gives a single T cell receptor beta chain sequence along with its context. Its cognate antigen has yet to be identified. Per-nucleotide qualities are absent, and no much larger clonotype sits a single base away. This sample is drawn from a study of beta chain features in type 1 diabetes (dated by TCRdb to the late 2010s). About the investigation overall: Mean age, gender distribution, total cell number and subset yield were not different between patients and healthy donors. A total of 90 million to 140 million sorted cells were examined across all samples, and RNA yield correlated strongly with the number of cells per subset. The study compared the TCRB repertoires of sorted circulating CD4+ T cell subsets in recently diagnosed type 1 diabetes patients with those in matched healthy donors. Naive and central memory subsets were obtained from all 30 or so donors, but regulatory and stem cell-like memory subsets were isolated from only 8 patients and about eight healthy donors. What the research found in general, with its limitations: Shorter templates might have been favored by PCR, but patient and control samples were amplified and corrected together, so both groups would have been affected equally by any skew. Sequencing cDNA rather than genomic DNA could over-represent highly expressing activated cells, although activation and CD3 levels did not differ between groups. Because the HLA sub-analyses included only small numbers of individuals, any influence of HLA type on TCRB rearrangement was left unresolved. Naive, central memory and regulatory TCRB repertoires appeared to be more similar among patients than among healthy donors. At VDJ recombination sites, patients with type 1 diabetes made fewer insertions and deleted more nucleotides, a pattern implying thymic rearrangement abnormalities. Type 1 diabetes patients showed a moderate but significant shortening of TCRB CDR3 length in all four CD4+ subsets.

From the cysteine up to the phenylalanine, the CDR3 has a length of 14 residues. Kept here is only the CDR3 DNA, which spans 42 bases and is read in frame from base 1. Between the V and J ends, shortened by 0 bases and 10 bases respectively, the junction contains 15 bases. CDR1 and CDR2 were assigned from the germline V gene as SGHTA and FQGNSA. A single peripheral blood draw of around 120 mL on average was collected from each donor into heparinised tubes. A BD FACSAria II and a panel including CD45RO, CCR7, CD25, CD127, CD95 and CD27 were used to sort naive, central memory, regulatory and stem cell-like memory CD4+ T cells. Every sorted population had a purity above 98%. PBMCs were separated immediately by Lymphoprep density gradient centrifugation and were stained directly, without being cultured. To minimize batch effects, samples were stained and sorted in pairs, one healthy donor with one patient per experiment.

All of the isolated RNA was reverse transcribed with the High Capacity cDNA Reverse Transcription Kit, so expressed TCRB transcripts were sequenced. Deep immunoSEQ sequencing was performed on naive, central memory and regulatory T cell samples, with an average of roughly 3.3 million total reads per sample. Sorted cells were lysed in RLT buffer, and RNA was extracted using DNase-treated RNeasy Micro or Mini kits according to cell number. To prevent cross-contamination, every cell subset was processed on its own, while patient and healthy donor samples were processed together. Using the immunoSEQ multiplex PCR, TCRB sequences were amplified from cDNA into 87-bp fragments spanning the CDR3 region. Sequencing of the amplicons was done on the Illumina HiSeq platform. The paper's processing steps were these. PCR bias was corrected computationally using synthetic template baselines, and reads within Hamming distance 2 were collapsed, with unmergeable singletons discarded. Reads were aligned against IMGT to assign V, D and J genes, CDR3 length and insertions or deletions at six rearrangement sites. Clonotype counts were normalized to sorted cell number within each subset before computing true diversity and Gini coefficients with the tcR R package. The overlap coefficient, calculated on TCRB nucleotide sequences, was used to measure repertoire sharing. Out-of-frame TCRB sequences from naive cells were analyzed to stand in for the pre-selection repertoire. TCRdb re-hosts the immuneACCESS table, in-frame sequences only. Its copies lack some clones; in the studies checked, an unresolved V gene accounts for under half of them, and the cause for the rest is not known. That table is the source of V, J and clone size, and D and trimming were worked out from the DNA. This sample lists under 450,000 clones; about 15% were detected once. In total, the top ten clones hold about 0.019% of the sample.

The receptor chain draws on TRBV7-2 and TRBJ1-1, with the D segment identity uncertain. The TCR was taken from a woman between 18 and 29 years old in good health. The material sequenced was naive CD4+ T cells from blood. The label giving this sample's cell subset or site can be read as: true naive CD4+ T cells. This receptor carries the CDR3 CASSLATPSRGAFF. The DNA sequence is given as TGTGCCAGCAGCTTAGCGACTCCCAGCCGGGGAGCTTTCTTT.